This T cell receptor beta chain was profiled in a study of blood T cells in healthy people across ages. It was with a sample-barcoded 5' primer and a J-beta primer mix that a second PCR of roughly 7 to 12 cycles was run. TCRdb independently ran MiXCR on the 5' RACE reads; one entry per CDR3 protein. This table has about 730,000 distinct CDR3 sequences, 35% to 45% appearing once. Germline CDR1 reads SGHRS; CDR2 reads YFSETQ. Trimming stripped 0 bases from V and 0 bases from J, with 12 bases between. The CDR3 length is 17 residues. This clonotype showed up just a few times. The chain joins TRBV5-1 to TRBJ1-4; D unresolved. Material: blood. This clonotype originated in a woman aged 55-70 years in good health. The CDR3 region has the DNA TGCGCCAGCAGCTTGGGGACCGGAGTTGCAACTAATGAAAAACTGTTTTTT. Encoded protein: CASSLGTGVATNEKLFF.